The source of this T cell receptor beta chain is a study of T cell repertoires in aging, cancer and after chemotherapy. Trimming cost V 8 bases and J 6 bases; bases outside gene matches: 5. CDR1 and CDR2 from the germline V gene are GTSNPN and SVGIG (reference sequence). The CDR3 spans 11 residues. Rearranged V-D-J TRB sequences were amplified with a mixed TRB-A/B primer pool. TCRdb independently ran MiXCR on the multiplex PCR reads; one entry per CDR3 protein. This repertoire shows some 5,000 distinct CDR3 sequences, under 50% found once; its top ten account for approximately 50%. Whole-study results and caveats: Thymic emigration or peripheral T cell expansion may be impaired by lymphoid organ infiltration in hematological cancer. Across the chemotherapy interval, each cancer cohort showed higher median generation probability, suggesting thymic rebound.

Comment on this clonotype: Its antigen is undetermined.

The template was genomic DNA from peripheral blood, not RNA. Sequenced material: blood. The rearrangement links TRBV30 to TRBJ2-3, with 7 bases fitting TRBD1. The TCR was taken from a human donor with a blood cancer. CDR3 residues: CAALDRDTQYF. CDR3 nucleotide sequence: TGTGCCGCCTTGGACAGGGATACGCAGTATTTT.